The entry below describes one T cell receptor (beta chain). The data derive from a study of blood T cell repertoires in COVID-19. TCRdb's table, derived via immunoSEQ multiplex PCR, lists solely in-frame clones and lacks some. The table includes fewer than 450,000 clones, 88% detected once. Trimming cost V 1 base and J 3 bases, with 15 bases left between them. Germline V CDR1 and CDR2: MNHNY, SVGAGI (reference sequence). The CDR3 spans 16 residues. The receptor was derived from a woman aged 40-49 years with acute COVID-19. Material for sequencing was PBMCs or T cells enriched from blood (not recorded which). The V gene is TRBV6-6, the J gene TRBJ1-1; tentatively, D is TRBD1 (6 bases). Here the CDR3 DNA reads TGTGCCAGCAGTTACTTACAGGGTTTTAGGGACACTGAAGCTTTCTTT. Translated, it gives CASSYLQGFRDTEAFF.